This note documents a single TCR beta chain sequence. The antigen remains unidentified. The germline gives CDR1 SGHDT, CDR2 YYEEEE. The V gene lost 0 bases and the J gene lost 8 bases, with 14 bases spanning the gap. The CDR3 totals 14 residues. This sample stems from a study of PD-1 blockade in classical Hodgkin lymphoma. Only in-frame clones appear in the TCRdb table, and some are missing; sequencing was by immunoSEQ multiplex PCR. Among roughly 32,000 clones, approximately 80% were seen once, and the ten largest hold approximately 32%. Every patient experienced relapse after autologous stem cell transplantation, and brentuximab vedotin exposure varied. The study, taken as a whole, reports: Reports indicated that newly diagnosed patients had lower baseline TCR diversity than healthy donors did. TCR diversity rose significantly by C4D1 in CD4+ but not CD8+ cells.

The sample here was peripheral blood mononuclear cells (PBMCs), taken at baseline. This TCR was sampled from a human donor with classical Hodgkin lymphoma. The V and J genes are TRBV5-6 and TRBJ1-1; TRBD1 might be the D (5 bases). The CDR3 sequence is CASSLAGGTLEAFF. CDR3 sequence (DNA): TGTGCCAGCAGCTTGGCTGGGGGGACCTTGGAAGCTTTCTTT. The variable domain in full, completed from reference TRBV5-6 and TRBJ1-1, reads DAGVTQSPTHLIKTRGQQVTLRCSPKSGHDTVSWYQQALGQGPQFIFQYYEEEERQRGNFPDRFSGHQFPNYSSELNVNALLLGDSALYLCASSLAGGTLEAFFGQGTRLTVV.